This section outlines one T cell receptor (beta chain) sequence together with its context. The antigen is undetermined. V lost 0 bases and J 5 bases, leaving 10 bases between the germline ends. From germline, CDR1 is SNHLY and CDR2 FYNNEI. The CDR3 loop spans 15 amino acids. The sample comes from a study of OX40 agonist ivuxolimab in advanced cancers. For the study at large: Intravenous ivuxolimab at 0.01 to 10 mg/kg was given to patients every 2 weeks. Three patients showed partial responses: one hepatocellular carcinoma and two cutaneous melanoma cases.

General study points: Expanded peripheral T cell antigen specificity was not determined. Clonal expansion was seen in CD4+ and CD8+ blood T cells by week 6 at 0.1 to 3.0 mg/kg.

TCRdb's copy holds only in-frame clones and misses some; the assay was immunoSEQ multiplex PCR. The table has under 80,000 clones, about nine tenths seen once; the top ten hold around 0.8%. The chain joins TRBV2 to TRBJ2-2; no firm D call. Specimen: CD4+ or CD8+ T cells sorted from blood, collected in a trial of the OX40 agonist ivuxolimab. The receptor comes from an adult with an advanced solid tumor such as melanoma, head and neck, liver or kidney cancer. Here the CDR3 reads CASSEAGWKTGELFF. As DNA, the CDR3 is TGTGCCAGCAGTGAAGCCGGGTGGAAAACCGGGGAGCTGTTTTTT.